The sample holds a few counts of the clone carrying this T cell receptor beta chain. Its target is unknown. The sample is drawn from a study of cytomegalovirus exposure and HLA in healthy donors. V trimming: 1 base; J trimming: 5 bases; junction bases outside the gene matches: 4. The CDR3 runs to 16 residues. CDR1 SGHVS and CDR2 FNYEAQ come from the germline V gene. Study-level points and caveats: It was likely that a cluster of highly shared sequence variants was a sequencing artifact. Earlier findings revealed that most TCR beta V segments proved productive either about 87% or about 30% of the time. Three CMV-associated chains proved CMV antigen-specific in vitro.

A multiplex PCR was run with 60 Vbeta primers and 13 Jbeta primers. Profiled with immunoSEQ multiplex PCR; TCRdb holds only in-frame clones, not every one. The table records 180,000 or so clones, about four fifths of them present only once. The chain recombines TRBV7-6 with TRBJ2-1; 11 bases line up with TRBD2. This TCR was sampled from a woman under 40 in good health and CMV-seronegative. Specimen: PBMCs. CDR3 nucleotide sequence: TGTGCCAGCAGCTTAGATATAGCGGGGGGGCACAATGAGCAGTTCTTC. Its protein product is CASSLDIAGGHNEQFF.